This TCR beta chain appears in the sequencing data of a study of identifying expanded T cells in peripheral blood. The CDR3 is 14 amino acids. Germline V lookup: CDR1 MNHEY, CDR2 SVGAGI. Trimming stripped 5 bases from V and 6 bases from J, with 14 bases between. General observations from the study: Approximately 1.1 clones differed between technical replicates, versus approximately 17 and 20 over time. Across healthy donors, higher total template counts meant significantly greater approximately 2-week count variance.

Healthy donors had no documented immune events, such as infections, while sampled. This table comes from immunoSEQ multiplex PCR, and its TCRdb copy is limited to in-frame clones, with some not included. The sample comprises tens of thousands of clones, roughly 81% of which are singletons, and under 20% rests with the top ten. Turning to this clone: The antigen is unknown.

The source material was blood. This clonotype originated in a person aged 18-70 years in good health. This chain links TRBV6-5 with TRBJ1-3; unclear D gene. For the CDR3, the DNA is TGTGCCAGCAGTCTAACCCAGGAGGCAAACACCATATATTTT. Protein sequence: CASSLTQEANTIYF.